This TCR beta chain was captured in a study of blood T cell repertoires in COVID-19 (dated by TCRdb to 2018 to 2021). In terms of the full investigation: Samples covering the acute and convalescent phases of COVID-19 were provided by collaborators in the United States, Italy and Spain. The samples were drawn from the first 160 participants of the ongoing ImmuneRACE study and from 950 to 1,500 subjects provided by 6 global collaborators. A freely available public database, intended as a resource for researchers studying the immune response to SARS-CoV-2, is where the repertoires were released. The dataset comprised deeply sampled blood TCRbeta repertoires from subjects exposed to, actively infected with, or recovered from COVID-19. Nearly every sample came with metadata listing a de-identified subject ID, COVID-19 status, age in years and sex. The prospective study material was composed of cDNA or gDNA derived from T cells, B-cell-depleted T cells, or PBMCs. Where available, HLA class I and class II types were taken from metadata supplied by the sample provider and were not determined by assay-based typing. Summary of the overall study and its limitations: How much clinical and demographic metadata was included differed by source and by participant, and the metadata was provided uncurated.

This clone has more than one count but fewer than ten. Its antigen is unknown. Per-base quality was not reported, and no clone a single base away is much larger than it. TCRbeta CDR3 regions were amplified from genomic DNA using the immunoSEQ Assay, a bias-controlled multiplex PCR. The study's processing was this. The number of nucleated cells in each sample was estimated from the amplification of reference gene primers within the assay. To quantify the absolute abundance of each unique TCRbeta CDR3 rearrangement, sequence reads were collapsed and filtered. For each sample, productive Simpson clonality was calculated as the square root of Simpson's diversity index over productive rearrangements. Not all clones reach the TCRdb copy of this immuneACCESS table, which keeps in-frame sequences only. Checked studies attribute under half of the gap to unresolved V genes and leave the rest unexplained. Clone size and V and J calls were adopted from that table, with D and trimming inferred from the DNA. This sample is represented by about 260,000 clones; roughly 86% of them were singletons. The ten most abundant clones make up more than 0.55% of the sample.

Each collaborating institution followed its own protocols to collect whole blood in K2EDTA tubes. For TCRbeta analysis, collaborators shipped samples as frozen whole blood, isolated PBMCs, or DNA extracted from either of those sample types. The sample taken for sequencing was peripheral blood. The source of this sequence is a human donor in a cohort sampled during active COVID-19.

The DNA sequence is given as TGTGCCAGCAGCCCGGCGGGGGAGAGGAGCACCGGGGAGCTGTTTTTT. Its translation reads: CASSPAGERSTGELFF. Rearrangement joined TRBV5-4 to TRBJ2-2, and TRBD2 matches 7 of the central bases. CDR1 and CDR2, per the germline V gene (reference sequence), are SGHNT and YYREEE. The CDR3 has 16 amino acids, counting the end cysteine and phenylalanine. The read is trimmed to its CDR3 DNA, 48 bases read in frame from base 1. V ends up 4 bases short and J 4 bases short, with an unmatched junction base count of 10.